Below, 21 T cell receptor beta chains from the same sample are listed, as sequenced in a study of blood T cells in healthy people across ages. A second 7 to 11 cycle PCR used barcoded and J-beta primers. One entry per CDR3 protein, called by TCRdb with MiXCR from the 5' RACE reads. The sample consists of hundreds of thousands of distinct CDR3 sequences, around a quarter of them appearing once. This sample also appeared in a second study, on T cells of mothers and their children.

The specimen sequenced was blood. The receptors originated from a boy aged 5-17 years in good health.

The table lists this clonotype with many counts. This chain uses TRBV28 with TRBJ2-1, with D uncertain. Germline V CDR1 and CDR2: MDHEN, SYDVKM. V lost 3 bases to trimming and J lost 4 bases, with 4 bases between them. The CDR3 totals 12 residues. The CDR3 reads CASSFRYNEQFF. CDR3 nucleotide sequence: TGTGCCAGCAGTTTTCGGTACAATGAGCAGTTCTTC. The variable domain in full, completed from reference TRBV28 and TRBJ2-1, reads DVKVTQSSRYLVKRTGEKVFLECVQDMDHENMFWYRQDPGLGLRLIYFSYDVKMKEKGDIPEGYSVSREKKERFSLILESASTNQTSMYLCASSFRYNEQFFGPGTRLTVL.

The chain couples TRBV12-3 or TRBV12-4 to TRBJ1-4, with 11 bases lining up with TRBD1. With 5 bases clipped from V and 6 bases from J, the junction kept 5 bases outside the gene matches. The CDR3 totals 15 residues. The chain's CDR3 is CASSRRTGGDEKLFF. The CDR3 bases are TGTGCCAGCAGTCGGCGGACAGGGGGCGATGAAAAACTGTTTTTT.

This chain connects TRBV29-1 to TRBJ2-5; 10 nucleotides match TRBD1. The CDR3 runs to 15 residues. Germline V CDR1 and CDR2: SQVTM, ANQGSEA. Trimming took 5 bases from V and 0 from J; bases not matched to a gene: 6. The CDR3 DNA follows: TGCAGCGTTCTAGGGACAGGGGTCAACCAAGAGACCCAGTACTTC. This translates into CSVLGTGVNQETQYF. The full variable domain, its missing parts supplied by reference TRBV29-1 and TRBJ2-5, is SAVISQKPSRDICQRGTSLTIQCQVDSQVTMMFWYRQQPGQSLTLIATANQGSEATYESGFVIDKFPISRPNLTFSTLTVSNMSPEDSSIYLCSVLGTGVNQETQYFGPGTRLLVL.

This clonotype has just a few counts. This chain links TRBV12-3 or TRBV12-4 with TRBJ2-5; D is perhaps TRBD2 (6 bases). TRBJ2-7 explains the end of the DNA better; the J call may be wrong. The CDR3 is made up of 13 amino acids. CDR3 residues: CASSLRRDYEQYF. In DNA, the CDR3 is TGTGCCAGCAGTTTACGGCGGGACTACGAGCAGTACTTC.

This rearrangement joins TRBV9 to TRBJ2-3; no clear D. Germline CDR1 reads SGDLS; CDR2 reads YYNGEE. Trimming took 0 bases from V and 6 from J, leaving 8 bases between them. This CDR3 contains 13 residues. CDR3 DNA sequence: TGTGCCAGCAGCGTAGTAGCAGCGGATACGCAGTATTTT. Protein sequence: CASSVVAADTQYF.

The V and J genes are TRBV10-3 and TRBJ2-3; D is tentatively TRBD1 or TRBD2 (5 bases each). In germline, CDR1 is ENHRY, CDR2 SYGVKD. This CDR3 spans 15 amino acids. Trimming shortened V by 1 base and J by 2 bases, and 10 bases separated the two germline ends. The CDR3 sequence: CAISELGPITDTQYF. CDR3 sequence (DNA): TGTGCCATCAGTGAGTTGGGACCCATCACAGATACGCAGTATTTT.

The chain recombines TRBV24-1 with TRBJ2-7, with D possibly being TRBD1 or TRBD2 (5 bases each). Trimming took off 7 bases at V and 3 bases at J, with 12 bases between the two ends. The length of the CDR3 is 13 residues. Germline assignment: CDR1 KGHDR and CDR2 SFDVKD. CDR3 sequence: CATSHRDVYEQYF. DNA of the CDR3: TGTGCCACCAGCCACCGGGACGTCTACGAGCAGTACTTC.

This clonotype was detected many times. The chain joins TRBV29-1 to TRBJ2-5; D unresolved. The CDR3 totals 14 residues. V shed 3 bases and J shed 3 bases, with 14 bases lying between them. Germline CDR1 and CDR2: SQVTM and ANQGSEA. DNA of the CDR3: TGCAGCGTTGATGAGCTTTCGGGCAAAGAGACCCAGTACTTC. Protein product: CSVDELSGKETQYF.

This chain's CDR3 is CASSPPNYEQYF. DNA of the CDR3: TGTGCCAGCAGCCCCCCAAACTACGAGCAGTACTTC. V gene TRBV11-2 combines with J gene TRBJ2-7, with D uncertain. The CDR3 has 12 residues. The V end was cut by 5 bases, the J end by 3 bases, with 8 bases between. Germline V gene lookup returns CDR1 SGHAT and CDR2 FQNNGV.

V usage is TRBV5-1 and J usage is TRBJ1-1; a possible D gene is TRBD1 (5 bases). V lost 4 bases, J lost 1 base, and 11 bases lay in between. CDR1 and CDR2 from the germline V gene are SGHRS and YFSETQ. This CDR3 contains 14 residues. The CDR3 spells CASSPGLTNTEAFF. The CDR3 DNA is TGCGCCAGCAGCCCGGGACTTACGAACACTGAAGCTTTCTTT.

The chain uses TRBV4-3 and TRBJ2-5; D gene unclear. The CDR3 loop spans 13 amino acids. The germline V and J ends were trimmed by 0 bases and 7 bases, with 9 bases remaining between them. Germline CDR1 and CDR2: LGHNA and YSLEER. CDR3 amino acids: CASSQEVVGTQYF. The CDR3, as DNA: TGCGCCAGCAGCCAAGAGGTGGTGGGGACCCAGTACTTC.

This clonotype was seen a handful of times. The chain links TRBV6-6 to TRBJ2-5, with a weak D call TRBD1 (6 bases). The J call may be mistaken, given a closer DNA end match to TRBJ2-1. This CDR3 spans 16 amino acids. Per the germline V gene, CDR1 is MNHNY and CDR2 is SVGAGI (reference sequence). The CDR3 sequence: CASSYSDSQGNNEQFF. The CDR3 nucleotides read TGTGCCAGCAGTTACTCGGACAGCCAGGGGAACAATGAGCAGTTCTTC.

This clonotype appeared a few times. The rearrangement joins TRBV27 to TRBJ2-5, with 13 bases fitting TRBD2. The CDR3 runs to 18 residues. J lost 6 bases, V lost 6 bases, and 16 bases had no gene match. Per germline, CDR1 MNHEY and CDR2 SMNVEV (reference sequence). The CDR3: CASSRIRTSGRDLQTQYF. CDR3 DNA sequence: TGTGCCAGCAGCCGTATTAGGACTAGCGGGAGAGATCTGCAGACCCAGTACTTC.

This clonotype turned up a few times. V is TRBV4-3 and J is TRBJ1-4; possible D gene TRBD1, 6 bases. Trimming shortened V by 0 bases and J by 6 bases, and 14 bases separated the two germline ends. Germline V lookup: CDR1 LGHNA, CDR2 YSLEER. The CDR3 has 16 amino acids. CDR3: CASSQDSGGQYEKLFF. The CDR3 bases are TGCGCCAGCAGCCAAGATAGTGGCGGACAGTATGAAAAACTGTTTTTT.

This clonotype has just a few counts. This chain links TRBV10-3 with TRBJ2-1; D ambiguous. This CDR3 has 13 amino acids. V was shortened by 5 bases and J by 0 bases, with 5 bases between the two germline ends. Looked up from germline, CDR1 is ENHRY and CDR2 is SYGVKD. In DNA, the CDR3 is TGTGCCATCAGTATAGTCTCCTACAATGAGCAGTTCTTC. Amino acids: CAISIVSYNEQFF.

The V call is TRBV2, the J call TRBJ2-4; 11 bases align to TRBD2. The CDR3 sequence is 13 residues long. V trimming: 4 bases; J trimming: 9 bases; junction bases outside the gene matches: 2. The germline gives CDR1 SNHLY, CDR2 FYNNEI. CDR3 coding DNA: TGTGCCAGCAGTGGGACTAGCGGGCCCATTCAGTACTTC. Its translation is CASSGTSGPIQYF.

The DNA of the CDR3 is TGCGCCAGCAGCCAAGATCTAGCGGAGAGCACAGATACGCAGTATTTT. Translated, it gives CASSQDLAESTDTQYF. V and J are TRBV4-1 and TRBJ2-3, with 7 bases matching TRBD2. The J segment lost 0 bases and the V segment lost 0 bases, leaving 3 bases of the junction unmatched. Germline values: CDR1 MGHRA, CDR2 YSYEKL. The CDR3 totals 16 residues.

The chain couples TRBV29-1 to TRBJ2-1; D is unresolved. CDR1 is SQVTM and CDR2 is ANQGSEA in the germline V gene. This CDR3 comprises 13 residues. V was shortened by 2 bases and J by 0 bases, with 5 bases between the two germline ends. The DNA for the CDR3 is TGCAGCGTTGAAATCCTCTCCTACAATGAGCAGTTCTTC. It yields the protein CSVEILSYNEQFF.

V gene TRBV7-3 combines with J gene TRBJ1-4; D uncertain. Deletions cut 3 bases from V and 5 bases from J, with 7 bases between. In germline, CDR1 is SGHTA, CDR2 FQGTGA. The CDR3 is 13 amino acids. CDR3 loop: CASSFAPNEKLFF. In DNA, the CDR3 is TGTGCCAGCAGCTTCGCCCCGAATGAAAAACTGTTTTTT.

The J gene is TRBJ2-7, the V gene TRBV28, with 7 bases that match TRBD1. CDR1 is MDHEN, CDR2 SYDVKM, per germline. V lost 6 bases, J lost 4 bases, and 6 bases stayed unmatched. The CDR3 extends over 13 amino acids. CDR3 amino acids: CASRPGTEYEQYF. The CDR3 bases are TGTGCCAGCAGGCCCGGGACAGAATACGAGCAGTACTTC.

This clonotype appeared many times. The genes are TRBV7-2 and TRBJ2-7; 7 nucleotides align to TRBD2. The CDR3 totals 14 residues. Per germline, CDR1 SGHTA and CDR2 FQGNSA. The trim removed 1 base at V and 2 bases at J, leaving 2 bases unmatched. CDR3 loop: CASSLGGGTYEQYF. In DNA form, the CDR3 reads TGTGCCAGCAGCTTAGGCGGGGGAACCTACGAGCAGTACTTC.